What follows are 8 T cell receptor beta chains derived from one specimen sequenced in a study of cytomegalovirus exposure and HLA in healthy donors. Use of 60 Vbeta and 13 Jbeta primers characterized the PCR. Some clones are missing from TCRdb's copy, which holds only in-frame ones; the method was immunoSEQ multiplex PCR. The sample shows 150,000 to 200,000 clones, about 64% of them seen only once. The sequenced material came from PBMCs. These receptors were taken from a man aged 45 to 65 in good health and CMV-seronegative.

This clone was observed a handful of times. This CDR3 is CSTNPRARETQYF. The CDR3 coding sequence is TGCAGCACAAACCCGAGGGCGCGGGAGACCCAGTACTTC. The chain is built from TRBV29-1 and TRBJ2-5, with D possibly TRBD2 on 5 matching bases. Germline V lookup: CDR1 SQVTM, CDR2 ANQGSEA. V lost 8 bases and J 5 bases, leaving 18 bases between the germline ends. This CDR3 contains 13 residues.

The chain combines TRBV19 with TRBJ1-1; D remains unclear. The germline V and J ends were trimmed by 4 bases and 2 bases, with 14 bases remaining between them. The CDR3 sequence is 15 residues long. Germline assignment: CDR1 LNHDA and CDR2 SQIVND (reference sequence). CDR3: CASSTGFPSNTEAFF. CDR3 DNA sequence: TGTGCCAGTAGTACGGGATTCCCCTCTAACACTGAAGCTTTCTTT.

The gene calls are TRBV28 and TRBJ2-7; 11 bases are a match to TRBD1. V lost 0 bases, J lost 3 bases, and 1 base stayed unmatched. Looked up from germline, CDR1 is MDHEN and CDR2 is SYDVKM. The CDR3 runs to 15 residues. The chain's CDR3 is CASSLWGQGGYEQYF. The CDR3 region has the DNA TGTGCCAGCAGTTTATGGGGACAGGGGGGCTACGAGCAGTACTTC.

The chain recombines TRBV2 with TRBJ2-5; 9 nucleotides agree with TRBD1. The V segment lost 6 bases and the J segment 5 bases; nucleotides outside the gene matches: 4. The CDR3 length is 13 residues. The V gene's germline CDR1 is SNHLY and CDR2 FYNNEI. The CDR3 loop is CASRRDREETQYF. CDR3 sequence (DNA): TGTGCCAGCAGGAGGGACAGGGAGGAGACCCAGTACTTC.

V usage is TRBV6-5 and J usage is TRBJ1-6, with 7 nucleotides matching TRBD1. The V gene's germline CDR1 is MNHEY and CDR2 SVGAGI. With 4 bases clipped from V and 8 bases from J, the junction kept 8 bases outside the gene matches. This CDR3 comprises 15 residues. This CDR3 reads CASSFRQGGDSPLHF. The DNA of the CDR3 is TGTGCCAGCAGTTTCCGACAGGGTGGGGATTCACCCCTCCACTTT.

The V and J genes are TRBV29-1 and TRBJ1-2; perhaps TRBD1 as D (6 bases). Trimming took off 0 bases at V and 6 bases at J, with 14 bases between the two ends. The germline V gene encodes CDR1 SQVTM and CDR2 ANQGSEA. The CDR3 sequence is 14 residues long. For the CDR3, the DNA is TGCAGCGTTGAAGATCAGCCAGGGGCGAATGGCTACACCTTC. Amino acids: CSVEDQPGANGYTF.

Written as DNA, the CDR3 is TGTGCCAGCAGCTTAGACGGGAACTATGGCTACACCTTC. Translation: CASSLDGNYGYTF. The chain has TRBV7-2 and TRBJ1-2, with D uncertain. CDR3 length equals 13 residues. CDR1 is SGHTA and CDR2 is FQGNSA in the germline V gene. The germline V and J ends were trimmed by 1 base and 2 bases, with 5 bases remaining between them.

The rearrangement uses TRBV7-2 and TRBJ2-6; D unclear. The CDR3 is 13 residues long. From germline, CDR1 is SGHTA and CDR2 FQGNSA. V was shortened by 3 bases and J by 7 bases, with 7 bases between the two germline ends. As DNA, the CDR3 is TGTGCCAGCAGCTTCGAGAGAGCCAACGTCCTGACTTTC. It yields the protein CASSFERANVLTF.